This TCR beta chain was identified in a study of CD8 T cells in ankylosing spondylitis. The CDR3 consists of 19 residues. Trimming cost V 2 bases and J 6 bases, with 26 bases left between them. CDR1 and CDR2 from the germline V gene are LGHDT and YNNKEL (reference sequence). In TCRdb, the 5' RACE reads were re-called with MiXCR into one record per CDR3 protein. This table holds 100,000 to 150,000 distinct CDR3 sequences, around 15% found once. This clonotype occurred many times. The J gene is TRBJ2-1, the V gene TRBV3-1, with TRBD2 as a possible D gene (6 bases). The material sequenced was blood, either unsorted or a sorted T cell fraction (not recorded which). The receptor was isolated from a female donor with ankylosing spondylitis or in good health (not recorded which). CDR3 protein: CASSQFSSSVSGSVNEQFF. For the CDR3, the DNA is TGTGCCAGCAGCCAATTCTCGTCGTCGGTTTCCGGGAGTGTCAATGAGCAGTTCTTC.